This T cell receptor beta chain was recovered during a study of T cell responses to AZD1222 COVID-19 vaccine. General observations from the study: Donors were chiefly white British, with a greater number of females, and clonal diversity was perhaps underestimated.

Germline CDR1 is SGHKS and CDR2 is YYEKEE (reference sequence). J was trimmed by 7 bases and V by 4 bases; bases with no gene match: 8. This CDR3 comprises 14 residues. Pooling covered second doses at about 4 or about 12 weeks. Assay used: immunoSEQ multiplex PCR; TCRdb lists only in-frame clones, some missing. The sample includes 110,000 or so clones, 70% to 90% of them seen just once. Note on this clone: Its antigen is still unknown.

This TCR derives from an adult who received the AZD1222 COVID-19 vaccine. The rearrangement uses TRBV5-5 and TRBJ1-2; 9 bases are a match to TRBD1. Source: peripheral blood, taken 28 days after the second AZD1222 dose. CDR3 DNA: TGTGCCAGCAGCGGGACAGGGTTATTTGGTGGCTACACCTTC. Translation gives CASSGTGLFGGYTF. Using reference TRBV5-5 and TRBJ1-2 for the parts outside the CDR3, the full variable domain is DAGVTQSPTHLIKTRGQQVTLRCSPISGHKSVSWYQQVLGQGPQFIFQYYEKEERGRGNFPDRFSARQFPNYSSELNVNALLLGDSALYLCASSGTGLFGGYTFGSGTRLTVV.